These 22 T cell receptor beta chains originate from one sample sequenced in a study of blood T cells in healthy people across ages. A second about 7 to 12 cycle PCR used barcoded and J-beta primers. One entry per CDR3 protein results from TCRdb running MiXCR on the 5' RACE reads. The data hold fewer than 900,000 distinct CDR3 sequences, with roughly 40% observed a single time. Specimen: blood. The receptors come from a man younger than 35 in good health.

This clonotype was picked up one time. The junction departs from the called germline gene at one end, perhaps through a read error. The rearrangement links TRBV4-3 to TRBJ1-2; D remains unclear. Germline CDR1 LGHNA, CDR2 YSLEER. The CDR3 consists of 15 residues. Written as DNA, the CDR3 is TGCGCCAGCAGCCAAGGCTTCGACGGGAACTATGGCTACATCTTC. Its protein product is CASSQGFDGNYGYIF.

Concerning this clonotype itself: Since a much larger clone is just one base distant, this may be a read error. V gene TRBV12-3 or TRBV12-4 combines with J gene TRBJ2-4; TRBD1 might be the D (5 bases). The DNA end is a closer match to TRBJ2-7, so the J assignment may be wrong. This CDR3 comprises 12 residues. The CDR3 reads CASSSDSCEQYF. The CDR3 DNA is TGTGCCAGCAGCTCCGACAGCTGCGAGCAGTACTTC.

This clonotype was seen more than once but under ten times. The CDR3: CATSRDRRDFPKNIQYF. In DNA form, the CDR3 reads TGTGCCACCAGCAGAGATCGGCGTGATTTCCCCAAAAACATTCAGTACTTC. The chain links TRBV15 to TRBJ2-4; D is unclear. From germline, CDR1 is LNHNV and CDR2 YYDKDF (reference sequence). The CDR3 totals 17 residues. The ends were cut back, 0 bases at V and 2 bases at J, with 14 bases in the middle.

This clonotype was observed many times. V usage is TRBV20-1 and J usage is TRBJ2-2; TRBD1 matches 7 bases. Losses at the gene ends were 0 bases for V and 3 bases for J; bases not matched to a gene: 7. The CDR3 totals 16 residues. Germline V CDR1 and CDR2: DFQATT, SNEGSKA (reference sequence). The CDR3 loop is CSARDGNRGHTGELFF. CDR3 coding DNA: TGCAGTGCTAGAGATGGGAACAGGGGCCACACCGGGGAGCTGTTTTTT.

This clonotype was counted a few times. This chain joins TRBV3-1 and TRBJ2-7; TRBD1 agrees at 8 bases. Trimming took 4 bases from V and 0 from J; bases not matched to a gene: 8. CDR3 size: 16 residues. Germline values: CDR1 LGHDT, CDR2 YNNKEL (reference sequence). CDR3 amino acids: CASSRRTGPDSYEQYF. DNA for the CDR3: TGTGCCAGCAGCCGACGGACAGGGCCAGACTCCTACGAGCAGTACTTC.

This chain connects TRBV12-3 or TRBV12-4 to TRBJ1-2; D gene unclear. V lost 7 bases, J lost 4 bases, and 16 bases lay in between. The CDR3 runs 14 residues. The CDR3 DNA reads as TGTGCCAGCACCTCCCCGGGAGGTAGCTATGGCTACACCTTC. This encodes CASTSPGGSYGYTF.

The CDR3 DNA sequence: TGCAGTGCTAGAGTAGCAGGGGGCCCGTCTGGCTACACCTTC. Translating gives CSARVAGGPSGYTF. The rearrangement uses TRBV20-1 and TRBJ1-2; 8 nucleotides line up with TRBD1. Germline-derived CDR1 and CDR2 are DFQATT and SNEGSKA (reference sequence). The junction had 8 bases not matched to a gene; V was cut back by 1 base and J by 7 bases. The CDR3 is made up of 14 amino acids.

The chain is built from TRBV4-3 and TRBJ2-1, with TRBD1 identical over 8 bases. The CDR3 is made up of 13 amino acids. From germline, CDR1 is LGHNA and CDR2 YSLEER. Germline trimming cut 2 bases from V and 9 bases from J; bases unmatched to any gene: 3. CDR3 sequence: CASSQTGGSEQFF. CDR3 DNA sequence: TGCGCCAGCAGCCAAACAGGGGGTAGTGAGCAGTTCTTC.

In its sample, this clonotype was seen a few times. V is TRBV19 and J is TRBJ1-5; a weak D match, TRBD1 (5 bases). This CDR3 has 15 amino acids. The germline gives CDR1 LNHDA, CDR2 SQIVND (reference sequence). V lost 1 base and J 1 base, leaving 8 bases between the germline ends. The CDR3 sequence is CASSIGGRSNQPQHF. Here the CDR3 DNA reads TGTGCCAGTAGTATAGGGGGCAGGAGCAATCAGCCCCAGCATTTT.

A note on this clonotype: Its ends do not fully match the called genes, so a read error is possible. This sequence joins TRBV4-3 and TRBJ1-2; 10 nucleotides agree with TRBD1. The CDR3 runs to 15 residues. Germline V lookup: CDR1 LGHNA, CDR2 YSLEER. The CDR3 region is CANSQDPDRGEGYTF. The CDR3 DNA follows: TGCGCCAACAGCCAAGATCCGGACAGGGGGGAGGGCTACACCTTC.

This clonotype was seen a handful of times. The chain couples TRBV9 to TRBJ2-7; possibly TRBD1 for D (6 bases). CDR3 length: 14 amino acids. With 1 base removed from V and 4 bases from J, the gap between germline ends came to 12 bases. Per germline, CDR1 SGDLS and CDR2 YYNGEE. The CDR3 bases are TGTGCCAGCAGCGTATCGCCCAGGGGATACGAGCAGTACTTC. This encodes CASSVSPRGYEQYF. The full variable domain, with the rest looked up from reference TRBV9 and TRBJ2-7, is DSGVTQTPKHLITATGQRVTLRCSPRSGDLSVYWYQQSLDQGLQFLIQYYNGEERAKGNILERFSAQQFPDLHSELNLSSLELGDSALYFCASSVSPRGYEQYFGPGTRLTVT.

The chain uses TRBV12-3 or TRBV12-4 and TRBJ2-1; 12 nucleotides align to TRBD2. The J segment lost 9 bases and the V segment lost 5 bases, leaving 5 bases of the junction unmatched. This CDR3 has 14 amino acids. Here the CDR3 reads CASSASGGGFEQFF. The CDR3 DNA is TGTGCCAGCAGTGCTAGCGGGGGGGGGTTTGAGCAGTTCTTC.

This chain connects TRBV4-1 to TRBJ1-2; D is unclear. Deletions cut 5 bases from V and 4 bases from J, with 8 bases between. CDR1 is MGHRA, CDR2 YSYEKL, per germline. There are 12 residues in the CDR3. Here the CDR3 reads CASSARPYGYTF. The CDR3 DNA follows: TGCGCCAGCAGCGCCCGACCCTATGGCTACACCTTC.

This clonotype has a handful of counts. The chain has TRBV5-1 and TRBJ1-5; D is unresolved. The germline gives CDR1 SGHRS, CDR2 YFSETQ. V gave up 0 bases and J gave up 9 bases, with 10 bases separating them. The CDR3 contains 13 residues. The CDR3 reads CASSLESSMPQHF. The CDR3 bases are TGCGCCAGCAGCTTGGAGTCGTCCATGCCCCAGCATTTT.

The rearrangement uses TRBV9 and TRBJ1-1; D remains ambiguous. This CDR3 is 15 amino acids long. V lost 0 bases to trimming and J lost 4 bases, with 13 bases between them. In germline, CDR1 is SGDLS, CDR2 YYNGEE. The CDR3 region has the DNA TGTGCCAGCAGCGTAGGTTTTGGGGTAGGCACTGAAGCTTTCTTT. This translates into CASSVGFGVGTEAFF.

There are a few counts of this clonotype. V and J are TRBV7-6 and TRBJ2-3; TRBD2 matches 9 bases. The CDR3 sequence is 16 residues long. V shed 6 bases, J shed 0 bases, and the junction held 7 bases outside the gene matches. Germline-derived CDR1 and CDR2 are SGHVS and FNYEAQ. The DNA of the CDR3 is TGTGCCAGCAGGATCGGACTAGCGAAGAGCACAGATACGCAGTATTTT. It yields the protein CASRIGLAKSTDTQYF.

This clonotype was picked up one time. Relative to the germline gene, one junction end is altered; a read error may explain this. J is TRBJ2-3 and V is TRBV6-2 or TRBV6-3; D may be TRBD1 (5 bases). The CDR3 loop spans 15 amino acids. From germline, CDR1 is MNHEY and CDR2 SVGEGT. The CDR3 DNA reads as TGTGCCAGCAGTAACAGACAGTTTCCCACAGATACGCGGTATTTT. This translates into CASSNRQFPTDTRYF.

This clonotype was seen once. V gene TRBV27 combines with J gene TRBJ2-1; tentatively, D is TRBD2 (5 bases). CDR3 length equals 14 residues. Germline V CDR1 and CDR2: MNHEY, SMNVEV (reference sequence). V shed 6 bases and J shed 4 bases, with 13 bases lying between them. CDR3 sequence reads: CASRVLDPYNEQFF. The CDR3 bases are TGTGCCAGCAGGGTACTAGACCCTTACAATGAGCAGTTCTTC.

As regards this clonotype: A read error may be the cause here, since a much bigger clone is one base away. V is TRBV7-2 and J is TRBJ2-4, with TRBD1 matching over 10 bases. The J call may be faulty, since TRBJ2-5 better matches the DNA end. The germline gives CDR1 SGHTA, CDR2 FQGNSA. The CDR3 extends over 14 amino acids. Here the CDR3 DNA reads TGTGCCAGCAGCGTGTCGGGACAGGGGGAGACCCAGTACTTC. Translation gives CASSVSGQGETQYF.

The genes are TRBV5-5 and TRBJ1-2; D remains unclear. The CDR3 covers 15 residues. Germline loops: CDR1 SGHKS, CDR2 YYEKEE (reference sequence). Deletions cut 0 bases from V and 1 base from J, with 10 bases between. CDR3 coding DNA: TGTGCCAGCAGCTTGGGAGCAGGCAGTAACTATGGCTACACCTTC. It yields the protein CASSLGAGSNYGYTF.

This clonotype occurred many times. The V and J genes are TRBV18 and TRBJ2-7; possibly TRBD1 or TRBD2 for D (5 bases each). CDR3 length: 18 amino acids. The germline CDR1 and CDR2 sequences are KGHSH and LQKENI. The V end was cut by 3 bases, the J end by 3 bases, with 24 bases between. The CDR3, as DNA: TGTGCCAGCTCACCTCGGGGCCAATTTAGAGAAAGCTTCTACGAGCAGTACTTC. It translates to CASSPRGQFRESFYEQYF.

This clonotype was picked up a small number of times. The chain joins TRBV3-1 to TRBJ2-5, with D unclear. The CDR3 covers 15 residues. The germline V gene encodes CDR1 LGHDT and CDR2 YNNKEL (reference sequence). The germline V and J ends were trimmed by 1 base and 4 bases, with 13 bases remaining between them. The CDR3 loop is CASSQGRQARETQYF. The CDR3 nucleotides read TGTGCCAGCAGCCAAGGTCGACAAGCCCGAGAGACCCAGTACTTC.